Listed here are 27 T cell receptor beta chains from one sample, sequenced in a study of blood T cell repertoires in COVID-19. The method was immunoSEQ multiplex PCR; TCRdb's version includes in-frame clones alone and lacks a portion of them. The data contain some 80,000 clones, approximately 86% of them singletons. The sample comprised peripheral blood. The receptors stem from a woman between 45 and 60 years old with active or convalescent COVID-19.

This chain connects TRBV18 to TRBJ1-5; tentative D call: TRBD1 (6 bases). V lost 3 bases to trimming and J lost 7 bases, with 13 bases between them. CDR1 KGHSH and CDR2 LQKENI come from the germline V gene. This CDR3 region has 14 residues. The CDR3 nucleotides are TGTGCCAGCTCACCTACTCAGGGGTGGCAGCCCCAGCATTTT. Encoded protein: CASSPTQGWQPQHF.

This chain uses TRBV7-6 with TRBJ2-1, with 8 positions matching TRBD2. The germline gives CDR1 SGHVS, CDR2 FNYEAQ. This CDR3 spans 16 amino acids. The ends lost 4 bases at V and 9 bases at J; junction bases unmatched: 14. CDR3 coding DNA: TGTGCCAGCAGCTCCCTGGGCGGGGGGCCGGTCGGTGAGCAGTTCTTC. Encoded protein: CASSSLGGGPVGEQFF.

In its sample, this clone was seen a few times. The chain combines TRBV19 with TRBJ1-4, with 8 bases fitting TRBD1. This CDR3 comprises 13 residues. V gave up 10 bases and J gave up 8 bases; unmatched junction bases: 9. The germline CDR1 and CDR2 sequences are LNHDA and SQIVND (reference sequence). CDR3: CATQQGVAEKLFF. The CDR3 DNA reads as TGTGCCACCCAACAGGGGGTCGCGGAAAAACTGTTTTTT. The entire variable domain, with the rest obtained from reference TRBV19 and TRBJ1-4, is as follows: DGGITQSPKYLFRKEGQNVTLSCEQNLNHDAMYWYRQDPGQGLRLIYYSQIVNDFQKGDIAEGYSVSREKKESFPLTVTSAQKNPTAFYLCATQQGVAEKLFFGSGTQLSVL.

In DNA form, the CDR3 reads TGTGCCAGCAGCACGAGGGAAAAGGAATTGGCCGTTAATGAAAAACTGTTTTTT. Encoded protein: CASSTREKELAVNEKLFF. V and J are TRBV21-1 and TRBJ1-4. TRBV21-1 is recorded as a pseudogene. This CDR3 is built from 18 residues.

This sequence joins TRBV5-5 and TRBJ1-2, with TRBD1 matching 7 bases. Looked up from germline, CDR1 is SGHKS and CDR2 is YYEKEE (reference sequence). V dropped 2 bases and J dropped 5; count of bases not matched to a gene: 12. The CDR3 runs to 16 residues. CDR3 nucleotide sequence: TGTGCCAGCAGCTTCGGGACAGAAGGGGTTGGGTATGGCTACACCTTC. Translation: CASSFGTEGVGYGYTF.

V gene TRBV5-6 combines with J gene TRBJ1-2, with 8 bases aligning to TRBD1. CDR1 and CDR2 (germline): SGHDT, YYEEEE. This CDR3 has 17 residues. J was trimmed by 7 bases and V by 4 bases; bases with no gene match: 18. CDR3 coding DNA: TGTGCCAGCAGCCCCGGGACAGGTCATAACCCCCAACGTGGCTACACCTTC. Translating gives CASSPGTGHNPQRGYTF.

The chain couples TRBV24-1 to TRBJ1-2; tentatively, D is TRBD1 (6 bases). The CDR3 totals 14 residues. Germline values: CDR1 KGHDR, CDR2 SFDVKD. Trimming removed 4 bases from V and 4 bases from J, with 12 bases in between. DNA for the CDR3: TGTGCCACCAGTGAGGCAGGGGAGGGCTATGGCTACACCTTC. Translating it yields CATSEAGEGYGYTF.

The chain combines TRBV7-3 with TRBJ1-1; TRBD1 is a possible D gene (5 bases). The CDR3 runs 15 residues. Per germline, CDR1 SGHTA and CDR2 FQGTGA. Trimming took off 0 bases at V and 3 bases at J, with 11 bases between the two ends. This CDR3 is CASSLTSGTYTEAFF. DNA of the CDR3: TGTGCCAGCAGCTTAACTTCTGGGACTTACACTGAAGCTTTCTTT.

CDR3 sequence (DNA): TGTGCCAGCAGACCCACAGGGGGCCCAAGGGAGACCCAGTACTTC. Amino acid sequence: CASRPTGGPRETQYF. The chain employs TRBV7-9 and TRBJ2-5; TRBD1 matches 9 bases. Germline V gene data show CDR1 as SEHNR and CDR2 as FQNEAQ (reference sequence). The CDR3 contains 15 residues. Germline trimming cut 6 bases from V and 5 bases from J; bases unmatched to any gene: 10.

This chain uses TRBV6-5 with TRBJ2-7; weak D call: TRBD2 (5 bases). V lost 0 bases and J 3 bases, leaving 12 bases between the germline ends. The CDR3 extends over 15 amino acids. CDR1 and CDR2 from the germline V gene are MNHEY and SVGAGI. CDR3 residues: CASSYSSHGVYEQYF. The CDR3 DNA reads TGTGCCAGCAGTTACTCCTCTCACGGGGTCTACGAGCAGTACTTC.

This chain connects TRBV15 to TRBJ2-7; D is perhaps TRBD2 (5 bases). V gave up 0 bases and J gave up 2 bases, with 14 bases separating them. CDR3 length: 16 amino acids. Germline V gene lookup returns CDR1 LNHNV and CDR2 YYDKDF (reference sequence). For the CDR3, the DNA is TGTGCCACCAGCAGAGATCCCCGGACTCATCCCTACGAGCAGTACTTC. Translation gives CATSRDPRTHPYEQYF.

The rearrangement links TRBV5-1 to TRBJ1-3, with D uncertain. Trimming removed 4 bases from V and 4 bases from J, with 21 bases in between. This CDR3 is 17 amino acids long. Germline loops: CDR1 SGHRS, CDR2 YFSETQ. CDR3 protein: CASSQVGSITAGNTIYF. CDR3 nucleotide sequence: TGCGCCAGCAGCCAGGTTGGAAGCATCACGGCAGGAAACACCATATATTTT.

V is TRBV4-3 and J is TRBJ2-2, with a possible D match to TRBD2 (6 bases). The V end was cut by 0 bases, the J end by 7 bases, with 12 bases between. The CDR3 covers 15 residues. Germline V gene lookup returns CDR1 LGHNA and CDR2 YSLEER. CDR3 amino acids: CASSQERGVNGELFF. The CDR3 coding sequence is TGCGCCAGCAGCCAAGAACGCGGGGTTAACGGGGAGCTGTTTTTT.

CDR3 sequence reads: CASSLGSNNEKLFF. For the CDR3, the DNA is TGCGCCAGCAGCTTAGGGAGCAATAATGAAAAACTGTTTTTT. The chain has TRBV5-1 and TRBJ1-4; unclear D gene. Germline-derived CDR1 and CDR2 are SGHRS and YFSETQ. The CDR3 is 14 residues long. V shed 2 bases and J shed 4 bases, with 9 bases lying between them.

This clone was found a few times. The V call is TRBV30, the J call TRBJ1-2; D call uncertain. This CDR3 is built from 10 residues. CDR1 GTSNPN and CDR2 SVGIG come from the germline V gene (reference sequence). V gave up 1 base and J gave up 7 bases, with 4 bases separating them. Here the CDR3 reads CAWSARGYTF. DNA of the CDR3: TGTGCCTGGAGTGCCCGTGGCTACACCTTC.

J is TRBJ1-6 and V is TRBV2, with 8 positions matching TRBD1. The ends lost 5 bases at V and 9 bases at J; junction bases unmatched: 6. Germline CDR1 SNHLY, CDR2 FYNNEI. The CDR3 is 14 amino acids. Here the CDR3 reads CASSFGQGSSPLHF. The CDR3 region has the DNA TGTGCCAGCAGTTTCGGACAGGGTAGTTCACCCCTCCACTTT. Full variable domain (rest looked up from reference TRBV2 and TRBJ1-6): EPEVTQTPSHQVTQMGQEVILRCVPISNHLYFYWYRQILGQKVEFLVSFYNNEISEKSEIFDDQFSVERPDGSNFTLKIRSTKLEDSAMYFCASSFGQGSSPLHFGNGTRLTVT.

This clone was seen at least ten times. CDR3 residues: CASSQVDRAYSNQPQHF. CDR3 in DNA: TGTGCCAGCAGCCAAGTTGACAGGGCCTATAGCAATCAGCCCCAGCATTTT. The chain joins TRBV4-2 to TRBJ1-5, with TRBD1 identical over 7 bases. Per germline, CDR1 LGHNA and CDR2 YNFKEQ. The V and J ends lost 1 base and 0 bases, in that order; junction bases with no gene match: 6. This CDR3 comprises 17 residues.

The CDR3 is CASSPGGRVLAEAFF. CDR3 nucleotide sequence: TGTGCCAGTAGTCCGGGGGGGCGGGTCCTGGCTGAAGCTTTCTTT. V and J are TRBV19 and TRBJ1-1, with D perhaps matching TRBD1 (6 bases). The CDR3 loop spans 15 amino acids. V shed 5 bases and J shed 6 bases, with 19 bases lying between them. Germline CDR1 and CDR2: LNHDA and SQIVND (reference sequence).

The chain carries TRBV7-9 and TRBJ1-1, with 10 bases that match TRBD1. Trimming took 0 bases from V and 6 from J; bases not matched to a gene: 4. The CDR3 has 15 residues. CDR1 SEHNR and CDR2 FQNEAQ come from the germline V gene (reference sequence). CDR3 nucleotide sequence: TGTGCCAGCAGCTTAGCGGGACAGGGGTTTGCTGAAGCTTTCTTT. Amino acids: CASSLAGQGFAEAFF.

V and J are TRBV28 and TRBJ1-5, with 7 nucleotides matching TRBD1. Trimming removed 5 bases from V and 9 bases from J; junction bases left unmatched: 10. The CDR3 covers 14 residues. The V gene's germline CDR1 is MDHEN and CDR2 SYDVKM. The CDR3 DNA sequence: TGTGCCAGCAGTCGCGGAGGGGGCAGATGGCCCCAGCATTTT. This sequence encodes CASSRGGGRWPQHF.

This clone occurred once. In DNA, the CDR3 is TGTGCCATCAGTAAAGGGGGCTTGAACACTGAAGCTTTCTTT. Its translation: CAISKGGLNTEAFF. The chain is built from TRBV10-3 and TRBJ1-1; 7 positions agree with TRBD1. The ends lost 5 bases at V and 0 bases at J; junction bases unmatched: 3. The CDR3 contains 14 residues. Per germline, CDR1 ENHRY and CDR2 SYGVKD.

The chain has TRBV14 and TRBJ1-2; unclear D gene. The CDR3 consists of 13 residues. V lost 5 bases and J lost 3, with 10 bases in between. CDR1 and CDR2 (germline): SGHDN, FVKESK. The CDR3 region is CASSGSPYYGYTF. CDR3 DNA: TGTGCCAGCAGCGGCAGTCCTTACTATGGCTACACCTTC.

V and J are TRBV24-1 and TRBJ2-5; 8 nucleotides agree with TRBD1. V lost 5 bases and J lost 2; bases outside the gene matches: 15. CDR1 is KGHDR and CDR2 is SFDVKD in the germline V gene. CDR3 length equals 18 residues. CDR3 nucleotides: TGTGCCACCAGTGGGCCGTCAGGGGGCCGGCGGTTACAAGAGACCCAGTACTTC. It encodes CATSGPSGGRRLQETQYF.

The chain uses TRBV3-1 (or the pseudogene TRBV3-2) and TRBJ1-2; TRBD1 aligns across 9 bases. In germline, CDR1 is LGHDT, CDR2 YNNKEL (reference sequence). V lost 4 bases, J lost 7 bases, and 13 bases stayed unmatched. The CDR3 spans 16 residues. The CDR3: CASSRPPGQGFVGYTF. DNA for the CDR3: TGTGCCAGCAGCCGACCCCCGGGACAGGGTTTTGTTGGCTACACCTTC.

This clone is a singleton in its sample. V and J are TRBV19 and TRBJ2-7, with 7 bases that match TRBD1. The CDR3 length is 15 residues. After removal of 6 bases from V and 0 bases from J, the junction contained 8 bases not matched to a gene. The germline CDR1 and CDR2 sequences are LNHDA and SQIVND (reference sequence). The CDR3: CASSSRDSFSYEQYF. The CDR3, as DNA: TGTGCCAGTAGCTCCCGGGACAGCTTCTCCTACGAGCAGTACTTC.

The chain employs TRBV7-2 and TRBJ1-2; D might be TRBD1 (6 bases). The germline CDR1 and CDR2 sequences are SGHTA and FQGNSA. With 9 bases removed from V and 8 bases from J, the gap between germline ends came to 19 bases. The CDR3 loop spans 13 amino acids. The CDR3 DNA follows: TGTGCCAGGGACGGGGGGGGCCGAGGCGGCTACACCTTC. Its protein product is CARDGGGRGGYTF.

The V gene is TRBV7-9, the J gene TRBJ2-6; TRBD2 agrees at 14 bases. Germline V gene lookup returns CDR1 SEHNR and CDR2 FQNEAQ (reference sequence). This CDR3 contains 18 residues. J was trimmed by 4 bases and V by 5 bases; bases with no gene match: 7. The CDR3 is CASSTTSGGASGANVLTF. Written as DNA, the CDR3 is TGTGCCAGCAGCACGACTAGCGGGGGGGCCTCCGGGGCCAACGTCCTGACTTTC. The variable domain in full, completed from reference TRBV7-9 and TRBJ2-6, reads DTGVSQNPRHKITKRGQNVTFRCDPISEHNRLYWYRQTLGQGPEFLTYFQNEAQLEKSRLLSDRFSAERPKGSFSTLEIQRTEQGDSAMYLCASSTTSGGASGANVLTFGAGSRLTVL.